Listed below are T cell receptor beta chains from one sample, sequenced in a study of T cells in Graves' hyperthyroidism and ophthalmopathy. TCRdb reprocessed the multiplex PCR reads via MiXCR and lists one record per CDR3 protein. The sample has hundreds of thousands of distinct CDR3 sequences, approximately 15% seen once; the top ten hold approximately 5.7%. Specimen: blood. These TCRs come from a woman in her thirties with Graves' hyperthyroidism that later progressed to Graves' ophthalmopathy. Each CDR3 is given with its conserved first and last residue. D genes are given only for firm matches. Some rows mark clone size as missing; the rest say once, few, many or name a class of expanded clone.

CDR3: CASSPNPGTGDQPQHF
DNA: TGTGCCAGCAGTCCCAATCCCGGGACAGGGGATCAGCCCCAGCATTTT
size: many
J: TRBJ1-5
D: TRBD1
V: TRBV6-1

CDR3: CASSFFGLAGSRKTQYF
DNA: TGTGCCAGCAGCTTCTTCGGTTTAGCGGGATCGAGAAAGACCCAGTACTTC
size: many
J: TRBJ2-5
D: TRBD2
V: TRBV5-5

CDR3: CSVETLTSGDYEQYF
DNA: TGCAGCGTTGAAACTTTAACTAGCGGAGACTACGAGCAGTACTTC
size: -
J: TRBJ2-7
D: TRBD2
V: TRBV29-1

CDR3: CATSKTVRDNEQFF
DNA: TGTGCCACCAGCAAAACGGTTCGGGACAATGAGCAGTTCTTC
size: many
J: TRBJ2-1
D: -
V: TRBV15

CDR3: CASSWTSGVNNEQFF
DNA: TGTGCCAGCAGCTGGACTAGCGGTGTTAACAATGAGCAGTTCTTC
size: many
J: TRBJ2-1
D: TRBD2
V: TRBV7-2

CDR3: CATQGTPESTDTQYF
DNA: TGTGCCACACAAGGGACACCCGAAAGCACAGATACGCAGTATTTT
size: many
J: TRBJ2-3
D: -
V: TRBV24-1

CDR3: CASSSPLGAYEQYF
DNA: TGTGCCAGCAGTTCCCCATTGGGGGCCTACGAGCAGTACTTC
size: many
J: TRBJ2-7
D: -
V: TRBV6-5

CDR3: CASSYRVEEGYTF
DNA: TGTGCCAGCAGCTACCGGGTCGAAGAAGGCTACACCTTC
size: few
J: TRBJ1-2
D: -
V: TRBV14

CDR3: CSASSFGFSADTQYF
DNA: TGCAGTGCTAGTTCTTTCGGCTTCTCTGCTGATACGCAGTATTTT
size: many
J: TRBJ2-3
D: -
V: TRBV20-1

CDR3: CASSSDDREQFF
DNA: TGTGCCAGCAGTTCGGACGACCGGGAGCAGTTCTTC
size: many
J: TRBJ2-1
D: -
V: TRBV2

CDR3: CSALAGTRGFEQFF
DNA: TGCAGTGCTCTCGCCGGGACTAGGGGTTTTGAGCAGTTCTTC
size: many
J: TRBJ2-1
D: TRBD2
V: TRBV20-1

CDR3: CATSDLRGQVTGELFF
DNA: TGTGCCACCAGTGATTTGCGGGGTCAGGTAACCGGGGAGCTGTTTTTT
size: few
J: TRBJ2-2
D: -
V: TRBV24-1

CDR3: CSARVDRSAEQFF
DNA: TGCAGTGCTAGAGTGGACAGGTCGGCCGAGCAGTTCTTC
size: -
J: TRBJ2-1
D: TRBD1
V: TRBV20-1

CDR3: CASSYSTLGRGDGYTF
DNA: TGTGCCAGCAGTTACTCGACTCTTGGCAGGGGAGATGGCTACACCTTC
size: many
J: TRBJ1-2
D: -
V: TRBV6-2/TRBV6-3

CDR3: CASSLDSGLGSIF
DNA: TGTGCCAGCAGCTTAGATTCAGGGCTAGGGTCGATCTTC
size: few
J: TRBJ2-1
D: -
V: TRBV11-2